Following are 18 T cell receptor beta chains from one sample sequenced in a study of blood T cell repertoires in COVID-19. Produced via immunoSEQ multiplex PCR; TCRdb's table is partial and in-frame only. The sample lists 270,000 or so clones, around 83% occurring once. Sequenced sample: PBMCs or T cells enriched from blood (not recorded which). The receptors stem from a woman aged 45-65 years who had been exposed to COVID-19.

The chain uses TRBV7-9 and TRBJ1-1; D is possibly TRBD1 (6 bases). CDR1 is SEHNR and CDR2 is FQNEAQ in the germline V gene (reference sequence). Between the trimmed V and J ends, which lost 5 bases and 0 bases, there was a span of 13 bases. There are 15 residues in the CDR3. The DNA for the CDR3 is TGTGCCAGCAGCCCTAAGAACAGGGTGAACACTGAAGCTTTCTTT. Residues: CASSPKNRVNTEAFF.

This clone was observed once. The chain carries TRBV18 and TRBJ1-2; 9 bases fit TRBD1. V was clipped by 6 bases and J by 0 bases; unmatched bases: 5. CDR3 length equals 15 residues. The germline V gene has CDR1 KGHSH and CDR2 LQKENI. CDR3 nucleotide sequence: TGTGCCAGCTCCCAGGGACAGGGCGCTAACTATGGCTACACCTTC. It specifies CASSQGQGANYGYTF. Based on the CDR3 plus reference TRBV18 and TRBJ1-2, the full variable domain is NAGVMQNPRHLVRRRGQEARLRCSPMKGHSHVYWYRQLPEEGLKFMVYLQKENIIDESGMPKERFSAEFPKEGPSILRIQQVVRGDSAAYFCASSQGQGANYGYTFGSGTRLTVV.

The chain carries TRBV5-5 and TRBJ1-1, with a weak D call TRBD1 (6 bases). From germline, CDR1 is SGHKS and CDR2 YYEKEE (reference sequence). V lost 2 bases, J lost 3 bases, and 14 bases lay in between. This CDR3 comprises 15 residues. The CDR3 DNA is TGTGCCAGCAGCTTAAGGGGAGGGGGGTACACTGAAGCTTTCTTT. It encodes CASSLRGGGYTEAFF.

This chain connects TRBV7-9 to TRBJ2-2; 7 nucleotides line up with TRBD1. CDR3 length equals 14 residues. The germline V gene has CDR1 SEHNR and CDR2 FQNEAQ (reference sequence). V was pared by 4 bases and J by 4 bases, with 3 bases of the junction left unmatched. CDR3 sequence: CASSSGQSTGELFF. DNA of the CDR3: TGTGCCAGCAGCTCGGGACAGAGCACCGGGGAGCTGTTTTTT. Full variable domain (remainder filled in from reference TRBV7-9 and TRBJ2-2): DTGVSQNPRHKITKRGQNVTFRCDPISEHNRLYWYRQTLGQGPEFLTYFQNEAQLEKSRLLSDRFSAERPKGSFSTLEIQRTEQGDSAMYLCASSSGQSTGELFFGEGSRLTVL.

This clone was detected once. This rearrangement joins TRBV19 to TRBJ1-1; 7 bases align to TRBD1. Germline CDR1 is LNHDA and CDR2 is SQIVND (reference sequence). V gave up 7 bases and J gave up 1 base; unmatched junction bases: 6. This CDR3 comprises 14 residues. The CDR3 loop is CASIPTGENTEAFF. CDR3 nucleotide sequence: TGTGCCAGTATCCCCACAGGGGAGAACACTGAAGCTTTCTTT.

This clone appeared a single time. This chain links TRBV6-2 or TRBV6-3 with TRBJ2-6; 7 bases agree with TRBD1. Unmatched junction bases numbered 9, after V lost 2 bases and J lost 2 bases. The CDR3 length is 18 residues. CDR1 is MNHEY, CDR2 SVGEGT, per germline. In nucleotides, the CDR3 is TGTGCCAGCAGTTACGATAGACAGGGTTTGGCTGGGGCCAACGTCCTGACTTTC. This encodes CASSYDRQGLAGANVLTF.

The chain is built from TRBV4-1 and TRBJ2-1; 8 bases line up with TRBD2. Germline-derived CDR1 and CDR2 are MGHRA and YSYEKL. The CDR3 has 15 amino acids. The ends lost 3 bases at V and 7 bases at J; junction bases unmatched: 8. The CDR3 loop reads CASSQDTPGGNEQFF. The DNA for the CDR3 is TGCGCCAGCAGCCAGGATACTCCGGGGGGGAATGAGCAGTTCTTC.

This chain connects TRBV30 to TRBJ2-5, with 7 bases that match TRBD1. CDR1 is GTSNPN and CDR2 is SVGIG in the germline V gene (reference sequence). The CDR3 runs to 13 residues. V lost 7 bases, J lost 1 base, and 6 bases stayed unmatched. In nucleotides, the CDR3 is TGTGCCTTATGTGACAGGGCCCAAGAGACCCAGTACTTC. This sequence encodes CALCDRAQETQYF. Combining the CDR3 with reference TRBV30 and TRBJ2-5 gives the whole variable domain SQTIHQWPATLVQPVGSPLSLECTVEGTSNPNLYWYRQAAGRGLQLLFYSVGIGQISSEVPQNLSASRPQDRQFILSSKKLLLSDSGFYLCALCDRAQETQYFGPGTRLLVL.

The V call is TRBV24-1, the J call TRBJ2-2, with D perhaps TRBD2 (6 bases). Germline CDR1 KGHDR, CDR2 SFDVKD. V was pared by 3 bases and J by 0 bases, with 10 bases between. The CDR3 extends over 16 amino acids. The CDR3 is CATSDPGGANTGELFF. Here the CDR3 DNA reads TGTGCCACCAGTGATCCCGGAGGGGCGAACACCGGGGAGCTGTTTTTT.

This rearrangement joins TRBV7-8 to TRBJ2-7; D perhaps matches TRBD2 (6 bases). Germline values: CDR1 SGHVS, CDR2 FQNEAQ. The CDR3 covers 13 residues. Trimming left V 5 bases short and J 5 bases short, with 13 bases between. The DNA for the CDR3 is TGTGCCAGCAGCCATAGTGCTAGCGACGAGCAGTACTTC. Translated: CASSHSASDEQYF.

The CDR3 sequence is CASSPPYRDLGYTF. Written as DNA, the CDR3 is TGTGCCAGCAGCCCGCCATACAGGGATCTTGGCTACACCTTC. This chain links TRBV28 with TRBJ1-2, with D perhaps TRBD1 (6 bases). Trimming stripped 6 bases from V and 7 bases from J, with 18 bases between. CDR1 and CDR2 from the germline V gene are MDHEN and SYDVKM. The CDR3 is 14 residues long.

V is TRBV11-2 and J is TRBJ1-1; 11 positions match TRBD1. CDR3 length: 16 amino acids. V was pared by 3 bases and J by 5 bases, with 8 bases of the junction left unmatched. Germline CDR1 reads SGHAT; CDR2 reads FQNNGV. The CDR3 DNA is TGTGCCAGCAGCTTCCGCTCCGGGACAGGGGGAACTGAAGCTTTCTTT. Translating gives CASSFRSGTGGTEAFF.

This clone has a single count. The chain recombines TRBV4-2 with TRBJ1-1; possible D gene TRBD1, 6 bases. There are 15 residues in the CDR3. Trimming pared 0 bases from V and 1 base from J, leaving 9 bases between. Germline lookup yields CDR1 LGHNA and CDR2 YNFKEQ. The CDR3 loop reads CASSQDTGKNTEAFF. The CDR3 coding sequence is TGTGCCAGCAGCCAAGATACAGGGAAGAACACTGAAGCTTTCTTT.

The chain carries TRBV3-1 (or the pseudogene TRBV3-2) and TRBJ1-1; a possible D gene is TRBD1 (6 bases). The length of the CDR3 is 12 residues. V dropped 4 bases and J dropped 6 bases, with 9 bases sitting between them. The germline gives CDR1 LGHDT, CDR2 YNNKEL (reference sequence). The CDR3 DNA follows: TGTGCCAGCAGCCTGCGGACAGCTGAAGCTTTCTTT. This codes for CASSLRTAEAFF.

The genes are TRBV10-1 and TRBJ2-5; weak D call: TRBD2 (7 bases). This CDR3 region has 14 residues. Germline loops: CDR1 WNHNN, CDR2 SYGVQD (reference sequence). Trimming took 0 bases from V and 5 from J, leaving 10 bases between them. CDR3 amino acids: CASSESGGPETQYF. Written as DNA, the CDR3 is TGCGCCAGCAGTGAGTCGGGGGGGCCGGAGACCCAGTACTTC.

The chain joins TRBV6-2 or TRBV6-3 to TRBJ2-7, with 7 bases that match TRBD1. Germline V gives CDR1 MNHEY, CDR2 SVGEGT. This CDR3 comprises 16 residues. V shed 2 bases, J shed 7 bases, and the junction held 14 bases outside the gene matches. The DNA for the CDR3 is TGTGCCAGCAGTTACGCGTTGGGACAGACAGGATGGGAGCAGTACTTC. The encoded protein is CASSYALGQTGWEQYF.

The chain carries TRBV3-1 (or the pseudogene TRBV3-2) and TRBJ1-1; 9 nucleotides agree with TRBD1. Germline V gene sequence: CDR1 LGHDT, CDR2 YNNKEL (reference sequence). Unmatched junction bases numbered 6, after V lost 4 bases and J lost 3 bases. The length of the CDR3 is 15 residues. CDR3 amino acids: CASSPRDRVDTEAFF. The CDR3 nucleotides read TGTGCCAGCAGCCCCCGGGACAGGGTTGACACTGAAGCTTTCTTT.

The chain has TRBV3-1 (or the pseudogene TRBV3-2) and TRBJ1-1; D possibly corresponds to TRBD1 (6 bases). Germline CDR1 LGHDT, CDR2 YNNKEL (reference sequence). The CDR3 covers 14 residues. V was shortened by 5 bases and J by 2 bases, with 12 bases between the two germline ends. The CDR3 nucleotides read TGTGCCAGCAGCTGGGGGGGGGCAAACACTGAAGCTTTCTTT. Translation gives CASSWGGANTEAFF.